This is a list of T cell receptor beta chains from one sample in a study of Tregs in tolerant kidney transplant recipients. For these TCRs, the target antigens are not known. The method was immunoSEQ multiplex PCR; TCRdb's version includes in-frame clones alone and lacks a portion of them. Found here are about 1,800 clones, roughly 62% of them singletons; the top ten hold about 4.6%. Material: CD8+ T cells from blood cultured with allogeneic cells. The receptors stem from a human donor in good health. Both conserved end residues are part of each CDR3. Each record gives: clone size, J gene, D gene, V gene, CDR3 DNA, CDR3 protein. A D gene is named only where the DNA matches it firmly. Rows give clone size only sometimes, using once, few, many, or a class for an expanded clone.

clone size: NA
J gene: TRBJ1-2
D gene: NA
V gene: TRBV13
CDR3 DNA: TGTGCCAGCAGCTCGGGTCCTAGGGACTATGGCTACACCTTC
CDR3 protein: CASSSGPRDYGYTF

clone size: NA
J gene: TRBJ1-2
D gene: NA
V gene: TRBV9
CDR3 DNA: TGTGCCAGCAGCGCAAACAAGGGAAGATACGGTTATGGCTACACCTTC
CDR3 protein: CASSANKGRYGYGYTF

clone size: once
J gene: TRBJ2-7
D gene: TRBD1
V gene: TRBV4-1
CDR3 DNA: TGCGCCAGCAGCCAAGTCGACAGGGGCTCCTACGAGCAGTACTTC
CDR3 protein: CASSQVDRGSYEQYF

clone size: few
J gene: TRBJ2-5
D gene: NA
V gene: TRBV2
CDR3 DNA: TGTGCCACCCTTGGGCGGGGCCTCCAAGAGACCCAGTACTTC
CDR3 protein: CATLGRGLQETQYF

clone size: few
J gene: TRBJ2-1
D gene: NA
V gene: TRBV4-1
CDR3 DNA: TGCGCCAGCAGCCAAGAGTCCCTCCCGAGTGAGCAGTTCTTC
CDR3 protein: CASSQESLPSEQFF

clone size: few
J gene: TRBJ1-2
D gene: NA
V gene: TRBV12-1
CDR3 DNA: TGTGCCAGCAGCTTTCAGGGGCACTATGGCTACACCTTC
CDR3 protein: CASSFQGHYGYTF

clone size: NA
J gene: TRBJ1-1
D gene: NA
V gene: TRBV4-1
CDR3 DNA: TGCGCCAGCAGCCAAAGTCCAACGGAAGCTTTCTTT
CDR3 protein: CASSQSPTEAFF

clone size: NA
J gene: TRBJ1-1
D gene: NA
V gene: TRBV10-2
CDR3 DNA: TGCGCCAGCAGCGAAGGGGGTGAAGCTTTCTTT
CDR3 protein: CASSEGGEAFF

clone size: NA
J gene: TRBJ1-2
D gene: NA
V gene: TRBV4-2
CDR3 DNA: TGTGCCAACAGCCAAGAGGTTGGAGGGGCCGGTGGCTACACCTTC
CDR3 protein: CANSQEVGGAGGYTF

clone size: NA
J gene: TRBJ2-7
D gene: NA
V gene: TRBV4-1
CDR3 DNA: TGCGCCAGCAGCCTGCTGGCCGGAGCCTACGAGCAGTACTTC
CDR3 protein: CASSLLAGAYEQYF

clone size: NA
J gene: TRBJ2-5
D gene: NA
V gene: TRBV13
CDR3 DNA: TGTGCCAGCAGCTTAGACGGGTTGGAGACCCAGTACTTC
CDR3 protein: CASSLDGLETQYF

clone size: NA
J gene: TRBJ1-5
D gene: NA
V gene: TRBV9
CDR3 DNA: TGTGCCAGCAGCGCGGGTTCTAGCAATCAGCCCCAGCATTTT
CDR3 protein: CASSAGSSNQPQHF

clone size: NA
J gene: TRBJ2-5
D gene: NA
V gene: TRBV29-1
CDR3 DNA: TGCAGCGTTGAAGAAGAGACCCAGTACTTC
CDR3 protein: CSVEEETQYF

clone size: few
J gene: TRBJ1-1
D gene: NA
V gene: TRBV30
CDR3 DNA: TGTGCCTCCGATGCTGAGAGGGTCGCTGAAGCTTTCTTT
CDR3 protein: CASDAERVAEAFF

clone size: NA
J gene: TRBJ2-3
D gene: NA
V gene: TRBV7-9
CDR3 DNA: TGTGCCAGCAGCTTCCAATCGGGGAACACAGATACGCAGTATTTT
CDR3 protein: CASSFQSGNTDTQYF

clone size: NA
J gene: TRBJ2-1
D gene: NA
V gene: TRBV13
CDR3 DNA: TGTGCCAGCAGCTCAGAGGACAGAGACTACAATGAGCAGTTCTTC
CDR3 protein: CASSSEDRDYNEQFF

clone size: few
J gene: TRBJ2-7
D gene: NA
V gene: TRBV4-1
CDR3 DNA: TGCGCCAGCAGCCAAGTTAGCGCAGGGGCCTACGAGCAGTACTTC
CDR3 protein: CASSQVSAGAYEQYF

clone size: few
J gene: TRBJ2-2
D gene: NA
V gene: TRBV2
CDR3 DNA: TGTGCCAGCGCTCTCGGTTTAATAAGTCCCGGGGAGCTGTTTTTT
CDR3 protein: CASALGLISPGELFF

clone size: NA
J gene: TRBJ1-2
D gene: TRBD1
V gene: TRBV19
CDR3 DNA: TGTGCCAGTAGTATCCCTGGACAGGGACGGCCGAATGGCTACACCTTC
CDR3 protein: CASSIPGQGRPNGYTF

clone size: NA
J gene: TRBJ1-1
D gene: NA
V gene: TRBV10-2
CDR3 DNA: TGCGCCAGCACCGGAGGGAAGAGGGGAAACACTGAAGCTTTCTTT
CDR3 protein: CASTGGKRGNTEAFF

clone size: NA
J gene: TRBJ1-5
D gene: NA
V gene: TRBV4-1
CDR3 DNA: TGCGCCAGCAGCCATCCACAGGGCCTTGGCAATCAGCCCCAGCATTTT
CDR3 protein: CASSHPQGLGNQPQHF

clone size: NA
J gene: TRBJ2-2
D gene: NA
V gene: TRBV9
CDR3 DNA: TGTGCCAGCAGCGTATTCAGGGCTGGCGGGGAGCTGTTTTTT
CDR3 protein: CASSVFRAGGELFF

clone size: once
J gene: TRBJ1-1
D gene: NA
V gene: TRBV6-5
CDR3 DNA: TGTGCCAGCAGTTACTCGATGGGGCGGGGGGCTGAAGCTTTCTTT
CDR3 protein: CASSYSMGRGAEAFF

clone size: NA
J gene: TRBJ2-7
D gene: NA
V gene: TRBV5-5
CDR3 DNA: TGTGCCAGCAGCCCGGGTGGGTACGAGCAGTACTTC
CDR3 protein: CASSPGGYEQYF

clone size: NA
J gene: TRBJ1-2
D gene: NA
V gene: TRBV7-8
CDR3 DNA: TGTGCCAGCAGCTTACCAGGTAACTATGGCTACACCTTC
CDR3 protein: CASSLPGNYGYTF

clone size: few
J gene: TRBJ2-1
D gene: NA
V gene: TRBV5-1
CDR3 DNA: TGCGCCAGCAGCTTGGGAGCACCCACCTACAATGAGCAGTTCTTC
CDR3 protein: CASSLGAPTYNEQFF

clone size: NA
J gene: TRBJ2-2
D gene: NA
V gene: TRBV6-5
CDR3 DNA: TGTGCCAGCAGTTACTCGTTAGCCCCCGGGGAGCTGTTTTTT
CDR3 protein: CASSYSLAPGELFF

clone size: once
J gene: TRBJ2-5
D gene: NA
V gene: TRBV21-1
CDR3 DNA: TGTGCCAGCAGGGCCCAGTTCCCTAGGTACAGGGGGCTTTCAGGAGAGACCCAGTACTTC
CDR3 protein: CASRAQFPRYRGLSGETQYF

clone size: NA
J gene: TRBJ2-7
D gene: TRBD1
V gene: TRBV27
CDR3 DNA: TGTGCCAGCAGTTCCGGGACAGGGGGCTGGTACGAGCAGTACTTC
CDR3 protein: CASSSGTGGWYEQYF

clone size: NA
J gene: TRBJ2-5
D gene: NA
V gene: TRBV12-5
CDR3 DNA: TGTGCTAGTGGTTTGGACAGGTTGGGGGAGACCCAGTACTTC
CDR3 protein: CASGLDRLGETQYF

clone size: NA
J gene: TRBJ2-5
D gene: TRBD1
V gene: TRBV2
CDR3 DNA: TGTGCCAGCAGTGAAGCGAGAAGGGGGCTTAAGACCCAGTACTTC
CDR3 protein: CASSEARRGLKTQYF

clone size: NA
J gene: TRBJ2-1
D gene: TRBD2
V gene: TRBV6-6
CDR3 DNA: TGTGCCAGCAGTGACGGGACTAGCCTCTACAATGAGCAGTTCTTC
CDR3 protein: CASSDGTSLYNEQFF

clone size: NA
J gene: TRBJ2-7
D gene: NA
V gene: TRBV11-1
CDR3 DNA: TGTGCCAGCAGCGCAGGGTTTGTCGACTACGAGCAGTACTTC
CDR3 protein: CASSAGFVDYEQYF

clone size: NA
J gene: TRBJ1-3
D gene: NA
V gene: TRBV7-3
CDR3 DNA: TGTGCCAGCAGTTCGGACCGTAGCTCTGGAAACACCATATATTTT
CDR3 protein: CASSSDRSSGNTIYF

clone size: NA
J gene: TRBJ2-7
D gene: NA
V gene: TRBV13
CDR3 DNA: TGTGCCAGCAGCTTAGGGGCCGGACATCTCGAGCAGTACTTC
CDR3 protein: CASSLGAGHLEQYF

clone size: NA
J gene: TRBJ2-7
D gene: NA
V gene: TRBV7-6
CDR3 DNA: TGTGCCAGCAGCCCCTACGATAACTCCTACGAGCAGTACTTC
CDR3 protein: CASSPYDNSYEQYF

clone size: NA
J gene: TRBJ1-4
D gene: NA
V gene: TRBV7-9
CDR3 DNA: TGTGCCAGCAGCTTAGGACCCGCAACTAATGAAAAACTGTTTTTT
CDR3 protein: CASSLGPATNEKLFF

clone size: NA
J gene: TRBJ2-1
D gene: TRBD2
V gene: TRBV19
CDR3 DNA: TGTGCCAGTAGTCCCTTTCATAGCGGGAGCGTACGCTCCTACAATGAGCAGTTCTTC
CDR3 protein: CASSPFHSGSVRSYNEQFF

clone size: NA
J gene: TRBJ2-3
D gene: TRBD1
V gene: TRBV29-1
CDR3 DNA: TGCAGCGTAGGGACAGGAGTTAGCACAGATACGCAGTATTTT
CDR3 protein: CSVGTGVSTDTQYF

clone size: NA
J gene: TRBJ1-4
D gene: TRBD1
V gene: TRBV2
CDR3 DNA: TGTGCCAGCAGTACGACAGGGGTTTTTGGAACTAATGAAAAACTGTTTTTT
CDR3 protein: CASSTTGVFGTNEKLFF

clone size: NA
J gene: TRBJ1-2
D gene: NA
V gene: TRBV2
CDR3 DNA: TGTGCCAGCAGTGATGCCAGGGCCTATGGCTACACCTTC
CDR3 protein: CASSDARAYGYTF

clone size: NA
J gene: TRBJ2-4
D gene: NA
V gene: TRBV7-9
CDR3 DNA: TGTGCCAGCAGCTCCCCAGATTTTGAGGCCAAAAACATTCAGTACTTC
CDR3 protein: CASSSPDFEAKNIQYF

clone size: NA
J gene: TRBJ2-1
D gene: NA
V gene: TRBV27
CDR3 DNA: TGTGCCAGCAGTTTTAGGCCTTACAATGAGCAGTTCTTC
CDR3 protein: CASSFRPYNEQFF

clone size: NA
J gene: TRBJ2-6
D gene: NA
V gene: TRBV15
CDR3 DNA: TGTGCCACCGTCCACCCGAGCTCTGGGGCCAACGTCCTGACTTTC
CDR3 protein: CATVHPSSGANVLTF

clone size: NA
J gene: TRBJ1-2
D gene: NA
V gene: TRBV6-5
CDR3 DNA: TGTGCCAGCAGTTTCTACAGGAACAGTATTGACGGCTACACCTTC
CDR3 protein: CASSFYRNSIDGYTF

clone size: few
J gene: TRBJ2-7
D gene: NA
V gene: TRBV5-8
CDR3 DNA: TGTGCCAGCTTTCCATTCGCGGACCTAATGCGCGAGCAGTACTTC
CDR3 protein: CASFPFADLMREQYF